This TCR beta chain was profiled in a study of T cell responses to AZD1222 COVID-19 vaccine. Study-level results: Repertoire samples came only from after the peak T cell response. White British people made up most donors, females outnumbered males, and clonal diversity was possibly underestimated.

Details on this clone: The target antigen is unknown.

TCRdb keeps only in-frame clones here, not all; method: immunoSEQ multiplex PCR. This table holds 150,000 to 200,000 clones, about 90% found once. The CDR3 runs to 14 residues. Germline trimming cut 5 bases from V and 0 bases from J; bases unmatched to any gene: 3. Germline V CDR1 and CDR2: MDHEN, SYDVKM. This TCR was recovered from an adult who received the AZD1222 COVID-19 vaccine. This rearrangement joins TRBV28 to TRBJ2-5; TRBD1 agrees at 7 bases. The sample consisted of peripheral blood, taken 28 days after the second AZD1222 dose. CDR3 nucleotides: TGTGCCAGCAGTCCCGGACAGGACCAAGAGACCCAGTACTTC. Residues: CASSPGQDQETQYF.